The 25 T cell receptor beta chains given below trace back to one sample, sequenced in a study of blood T cell repertoires in COVID-19. Produced via immunoSEQ multiplex PCR; TCRdb's table is partial and in-frame only. The top ten clones hold less than 2% of a sample with about 120,000 clones, 81% of them seen once. Material for sequencing was peripheral blood. These receptors were taken from a man in his forties or fifties with acute or convalescent COVID-19.

This clone was observed a single time. CDR3 loop: CASSLGSLDRVWQYF. CDR3 bases: TGCGCCAGCAGCTTGGGATCACTGGACAGGGTTTGGCAGTACTTC. V usage is TRBV5-1 and J usage is TRBJ2-7; 8 bases align to TRBD1. Per the germline V gene, CDR1 is SGHRS and CDR2 is YFSETQ. The CDR3 consists of 15 residues. Unmatched junction bases numbered 11, after V lost 0 bases and J lost 9 bases.

This clone was observed a few times. This chain connects TRBV15 to TRBJ2-5; D is perhaps TRBD1 (5 bases). Trimming cost V 1 base and J 5 bases, with 8 bases left between them. Looked up from germline, CDR1 is LNHNV and CDR2 is YYDKDF (reference sequence). This CDR3 contains 13 residues. The CDR3 DNA follows: TGTGCCACCAGCAGAGGCAGGGCCGAGACCCAGTACTTC. This codes for CATSRGRAETQYF.

This clone occurred once. This chain uses TRBV14 with TRBJ1-2, with 10 bases fitting TRBD1. This CDR3 spans 15 amino acids. V was pared by 6 bases and J by 8 bases, with 12 bases of the junction left unmatched. From germline, CDR1 is SGHDN and CDR2 FVKESK. CDR3 protein: CASRTRDGTGEGYTF. The CDR3 DNA follows: TGTGCCAGCAGAACACGGGACGGGACAGGGGAAGGCTACACCTTC.

CDR3 region: CASSPRDRGSPLHF. The CDR3 bases are TGTGCCAGCAGCCCCCGGGACAGGGGTTCACCCCTCCACTTT. This sequence joins TRBV6-6 and TRBJ1-6; 10 bases align to TRBD1. The CDR3 has 14 residues. CDR1 is MNHNY, CDR2 SVGAGI, per germline (reference sequence). V dropped 6 bases and J dropped 9; count of bases not matched to a gene: 5.

The chain has TRBV11-2 and TRBJ2-5; no clear D. Per germline, CDR1 SGHAT and CDR2 FQNNGV. This CDR3 comprises 14 residues. Trimming shortened V by 1 base and J by 1 base, and 7 bases separated the two germline ends. CDR3 loop: CASSLGRSQETQYF. Here the CDR3 DNA reads TGTGCCAGCAGCTTAGGACGGAGCCAAGAGACCCAGTACTTC.

The chain employs TRBV4-1 and TRBJ1-6; 8 bases line up with TRBD1. Per germline, CDR1 MGHRA and CDR2 YSYEKL. The V and J ends lost 4 bases and 9 bases, in that order; junction bases with no gene match: 11. This CDR3 spans 16 amino acids. CDR3 sequence reads: CASSPGGTGPFSPLHF. Written as DNA, the CDR3 is TGCGCCAGCAGCCCTGGCGGGACAGGCCCTTTTTCACCCCTCCACTTT.

This chain connects TRBV28 to TRBJ1-2, with a possible D match to TRBD1 (5 bases). CDR3 length equals 16 residues. Trimming stripped 2 bases from V and 2 bases from J, with 15 bases between. Germline loops: CDR1 MDHEN, CDR2 SYDVKM. In DNA form, the CDR3 reads TGTGCCAGCAGTTTAAAACCCGGGCGGGGGAACTATGGCTACACCTTC. Its protein product is CASSLKPGRGNYGYTF.

Comment on this clone: The germline gene is not matched at one end of the junction; a read error may be the cause. The chain carries TRBV7-2 and TRBJ1-2; 10 bases agree with TRBD1. The CDR3 is 17 amino acids. Germline V gene lookup returns CDR1 SGHTA and CDR2 FQGNSA. The CDR3 nucleotides are TGTGCCAGCAGCATCCGACAGGGGGCGATGGGCGGCGGTGGCTACGCCTTC. This gives the protein CASSIRQGAMGGGGYAF. Drawing the rest from reference TRBV7-2 and TRBJ1-2, the complete variable domain is GAGVSQSPSNKVTEKGKDVELRCDPISGHTALYWYRQSLGQGLEFLIYFQGNSAPDKSGLPSDRFSAERTGGSVSTLTIQRTQQEDSAVYLCASSIRQGAMGGGGYAFGSGTRLTVV.

The chain has TRBV3-1 (or the pseudogene TRBV3-2) and TRBJ2-2, with 11 positions matching TRBD2. From germline, CDR1 is LGHDT and CDR2 YNNKEL (reference sequence). V dropped 5 bases and J dropped 6; count of bases not matched to a gene: 11. This CDR3 spans 17 amino acids. This CDR3 reads CASSFTSGGFGAGELFF. The CDR3 nucleotides read TGTGCCAGCAGCTTCACTAGCGGGGGATTCGGTGCCGGGGAGCTGTTTTTT.

Only a few counts were recorded for this clone. The CDR3 nucleotides read TGTGCCAGCAGTGACCAAAGACATCCTCTGGCAGCCTACGAGCAGTACTTC. Translating gives CASSDQRHPLAAYEQYF. The chain joins TRBV6-4 to TRBJ2-7; D remains unclear. The CDR3 has 17 amino acids. Germline V lookup: CDR1 MRHNA, CDR2 SNTAGT. V was cut by 2 bases and J by 2 bases, with 19 bases left in between.

CDR3 nucleotide sequence: TGTGCCAGCAGTGACCGAACGGCGGGATTGGTATCGGATACGCAGTATTTT. Translation gives CASSDRTAGLVSDTQYF. The chain combines TRBV25-1 with TRBJ2-3; TRBD2 might be the D (6 bases). The length of the CDR3 is 17 residues. The V and J ends lost 3 bases and 6 bases respectively, with 22 bases between them. Germline V gene sequence: CDR1 MGHDK, CDR2 SYGVNS.

This clone is a singleton in its sample. This rearrangement joins TRBV10-3 to TRBJ1-5, with D uncertain. Germline CDR1 reads ENHRY; CDR2 reads SYGVKD. The V gene lost 3 bases and the J gene lost 7 bases, with 13 bases spanning the gap. This CDR3 has 14 amino acids. Here the CDR3 reads CAISERREEQPQHF. CDR3 nucleotide sequence: TGTGCCATCAGTGAAAGGAGGGAGGAGCAGCCCCAGCATTTT.

The rearrangement joins TRBV6-1 to TRBJ2-2; no firm D call. CDR1 and CDR2 from the germline V gene are MNHNS and SASEGT. The CDR3 totals 11 residues. The V end lost 7 bases, the J end lost 8 bases, and 8 bases lay between the germline ends. The CDR3 region has the DNA TGTGCCAGCACCTTCAGGGGGGAGCTGTTTTTT. Its protein is CASTFRGELFF.

V is TRBV28 and J is TRBJ2-7; maybe TRBD2 (6 bases). Germline CDR1 reads MDHEN; CDR2 reads SYDVKM. The CDR3 loop spans 14 amino acids. The V end was cut by 7 bases, the J end by 6 bases, with 19 bases between. CDR3 residues: CASTPAGGRVEQYF. The CDR3 nucleotides are TGTGCCAGCACGCCAGCGGGCGGACGGGTCGAGCAGTACTTC.

This clone was seen a few times. The rearrangement uses TRBV5-1 and TRBJ2-7, with TRBD1 matching 9 bases. The CDR3 consists of 15 residues. V lost 0 bases, J lost 3 bases, and 4 bases stayed unmatched. The V gene's germline CDR1 is SGHRS and CDR2 YFSETQ. The CDR3 DNA is TGCGCCAGCAGCTTGGAATCGGGACAGGGCTACGAGCAGTACTTC. Amino acids: CASSLESGQGYEQYF.

The J gene is TRBJ1-2, the V gene TRBV6-5; TRBD1 aligns across 10 bases. Trimming took 7 bases from V and 8 from J; bases not matched to a gene: 4. The germline V gene encodes CDR1 MNHEY and CDR2 SVGAGI. The CDR3 spans 12 residues. This CDR3 is CASTDRGLGYTF. The CDR3 DNA is TGTGCCAGCACCGACAGGGGGCTAGGCTACACCTTC.

The rearrangement uses TRBV7-9 and TRBJ2-3, with no clear D. Germline-derived CDR1 and CDR2 are SEHNR and FQNEAQ (reference sequence). Deletions cut 4 bases from V and 4 bases from J, with 3 bases between. The CDR3 spans 11 residues. The CDR3 DNA reads TGTGCCAGCAGCTCTGCAGATACGCAGTATTTT. Its translation: CASSSADTQYF.

The V and J genes are TRBV5-6 and TRBJ2-4, with 11 positions matching TRBD2. CDR1 and CDR2 (germline): SGHDT, YYEEEE. Trimming took 0 bases from V and 0 from J; bases not matched to a gene: 5. The CDR3 totals 18 residues. This chain's CDR3 is CASSLELAGGIAKNIQYF. The CDR3 DNA sequence: TGTGCCAGCAGCTTGGAGTTAGCGGGGGGGATAGCCAAAAACATTCAGTACTTC.

This clone turned up a few times. This chain uses TRBV5-1 with TRBJ2-3, with 9 bases aligning to TRBD1. Trimming removed 3 bases from V and 1 base from J; junction bases left unmatched: 9. Germline-derived CDR1 and CDR2 are SGHRS and YFSETQ. This CDR3 contains 17 residues. Written as DNA, the CDR3 is TGCGCCAGCAGCTGGCTCGGGACAGGGAGAGGCACAGATACGCAGTATTTT. Its translation is CASSWLGTGRGTDTQYF.

This chain uses TRBV2 with TRBJ2-7; D is perhaps TRBD1 (6 bases). Germline lookup yields CDR1 SNHLY and CDR2 FYNNEI. V was cut by 3 bases and J by 2 bases, with 11 bases left in between. This CDR3 contains 14 residues. The CDR3 reads CASSEWDNTYEQYV. The DNA of the CDR3 is TGTGCCAGCAGTGAGTGGGACAACACCTACGAGCAGTACGTC.

The chain is built from TRBV18 and TRBJ1-1; possibly TRBD1 for D (6 bases). Per the germline V gene, CDR1 is KGHSH and CDR2 is LQKENI. Trimming stripped 3 bases from V and 6 bases from J, with 23 bases between. This CDR3 spans 17 amino acids. The CDR3 nucleotides read TGTGCCAGCTCACCGTTTCGGCAGGGAGGGGGGACCGCTGAAGCTTTCTTT. As protein: CASSPFRQGGGTAEAFF.

This chain connects TRBV6-4 to TRBJ1-6; possible D gene TRBD1, 5 bases. V lost 2 bases and J 9 bases, leaving 17 bases between the germline ends. The CDR3 sequence is 16 residues long. CDR1 MRHNA and CDR2 SNTAGT come from the germline V gene. The CDR3 DNA follows: TGTGCCAGCAGTGACCAAGCGGGGGTCGGTGGTTCACCCCTCCACTTT. Translation gives CASSDQAGVGGSPLHF.

This chain connects TRBV7-2 to TRBJ2-7, with 7 bases lining up with TRBD1. Germline V lookup: CDR1 SGHTA, CDR2 FQGNSA. This CDR3 is built from 17 residues. J gave up 4 bases and V 2 bases, and 14 bases lay outside the gene matches. Here the CDR3 DNA reads TGTGCCAGCAGCTTAAACCCAGGGGGTCCATTGATTTACGAGCAGTACGTC. Its translation is CASSLNPGGPLIYEQYV.

This rearrangement joins TRBV19 to TRBJ1-2, with D hard to call. V was pared by 9 bases and J by 3 bases, with 14 bases between. The CDR3 is 13 amino acids. Germline lookup yields CDR1 LNHDA and CDR2 SQIVND (reference sequence). The CDR3 coding sequence is TGTGCCAGCCACCGTGGTTTAGACTATGGCTACACCTTC. Protein product: CASHRGLDYGYTF.

V usage is TRBV27 and J usage is TRBJ2-2; tentatively, D is TRBD2 (5 bases). This CDR3 is 13 amino acids long. Germline CDR1 and CDR2: MNHEY and SMNVEV (reference sequence). The V end lost 3 bases, the J end lost 4 bases, and 6 bases lay between the germline ends. CDR3 coding DNA: TGTGCCAGCAGTTTGAGGGTCACCGGGGAGCTGTTTTTT. Translating gives CASSLRVTGELFF.